The rows below give T cell receptor beta chains drawn from one sample of a study of graft-versus-host responses after intestinal transplantation. Measured with immunoSEQ multiplex PCR; TCRdb has only the in-frame clones, and not every one. The repertoire includes nearly 45,000 clones, roughly 90% of them detected once, and about 4.4% sits in the top ten. Sequencing used PBMCs, obtained 524 days after transplant. The source is a human patient who received an intestinal transplant, so some T cells may come from the graft donor. Both conserved end residues are part of each CDR3. The D gene is left open where the match is weak. Not every row has a clone size; where given, it reads once, few, many or a size class.

TRBJ1-4	TRBV4-3	once	NA	CASSQTYGTLNEKLFF	TGCGCCAGCAGCCAAACTTACGGGACGCTGAATGAAAAACTGTTTTTT
TRBJ2-1	TRBV4-3	NA	TRBD2	CASSQERLAGVNEQFF	TGCGCCAGCAGCCAAGAGAGACTAGCGGGAGTCAATGAGCAGTTCTTC
TRBJ2-7	TRBV4-2	once	NA	CASGGPGLSYEQYF	TGTGCCAGCGGAGGGCCGGGCCTCTCCTACGAGCAGTACTTC
TRBJ2-7	TRBV11-1	NA	NA	CASSPSRGYEQYF	TGTGCCAGCAGCCCGTCCCGGGGCTACGAGCAGTACTTC
TRBJ1-3	TRBV5-4	NA	NA	CASSLDLTTFSGNTIYF	TGTGCCAGCAGCTTGGATCTCACTACTTTCTCTGGAAACACCATATATTTT
TRBJ1-3	TRBV28	NA	TRBD1	CASSLSRTGGNTIYF	TGTGCCAGCAGTTTATCGCGGACAGGGGGAAACACCATATATTTT
TRBJ2-7	TRBV21-1	NA	NA	CASSNGPTPPYEQYF	TGTGCCAGCAGCAACGGACCTACTCCCCCCTACGAGCAGTACTTC
TRBJ2-1	TRBV7-2	NA	TRBD2	CASSSTGGTSGSGEQFF	TGTGCCAGCAGCTCCACGGGAGGGACTAGCGGGAGCGGTGAGCAGTTCTTC
TRBJ2-1	TRBV28	NA	TRBD1	CASIPRPGQLSYNEQFF	TGTGCCAGCATCCCCCGCCCGGGACAGCTGTCCTACAATGAGCAGTTCTTC
TRBJ2-1	TRBV19	NA	NA	CASSIVPGSYNEQFF	TGTGCCAGTAGTATAGTGCCGGGCTCCTACAATGAGCAGTTCTTC
TRBJ1-1	TRBV5-8	NA	NA	CASSTGTRNTEAFF	TGTGCCAGCAGTACCGGGACCCGGAACACTGAAGCTTTCTTT
TRBJ2-1	TRBV19	NA	TRBD2	CASSKGLAGWDEQFF	TGTGCCAGTAGTAAGGGGCTAGCGGGATGGGATGAGCAGTTCTTC
TRBJ1-1	TRBV6-5	NA	NA	CASSLGATEAFF	TGTGCCAGCAGTTTAGGGGCCACTGAAGCTTTCTTT